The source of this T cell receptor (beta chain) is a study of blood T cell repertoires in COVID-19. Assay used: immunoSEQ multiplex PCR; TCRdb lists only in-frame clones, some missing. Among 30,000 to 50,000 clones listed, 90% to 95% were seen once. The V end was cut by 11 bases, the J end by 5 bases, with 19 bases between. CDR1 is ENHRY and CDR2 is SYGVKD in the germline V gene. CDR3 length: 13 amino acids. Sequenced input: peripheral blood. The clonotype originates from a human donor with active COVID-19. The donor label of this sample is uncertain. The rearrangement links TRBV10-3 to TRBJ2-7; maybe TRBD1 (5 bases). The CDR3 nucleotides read TGTGCCGCCAGGGATGGTACGAGTCACGAGCAGTACTTC. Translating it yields CAARDGTSHEQYF.